These 19 T cell receptor beta chains came from one sample sequenced in a study of blood T cell repertoires in COVID-19. Repertoires were generated with immunoSEQ multiplex PCR, while TCRdb's copy carries only in-frame clones and drops some. The table includes approximately 200,000 clones, about 91% detected once. Sequencing input: PBMCs or T cells enriched from blood (not recorded which). These TCRs come from a middle-aged woman with acute COVID-19.

As regards this clone: This CDR3 is also generated by other DNA sequences in the sample. The chain recombines TRBV12-3 or TRBV12-4 with TRBJ2-7, with TRBD1 as a possible D gene (6 bases). Trimming shortened V by 6 bases and J by 3 bases, and 9 bases separated the two germline ends. The CDR3 totals 12 residues. This CDR3 reads CASSLQGYEQYF. The CDR3 coding sequence is TGTGCCAGCAGCTTACAGGGCTACGAGCAGTACTTC.

V gene TRBV28 combines with J gene TRBJ1-2; 8 bases align to TRBD1. Losses at the gene ends were 7 bases for V and 6 bases for J; bases not matched to a gene: 7. CDR1 is MDHEN and CDR2 is SYDVKM in the germline V gene. The CDR3 runs 13 residues. This CDR3 is CASIRQGSHGYTF. Written as DNA, the CDR3 is TGTGCCAGCATCAGACAGGGGTCACATGGCTACACCTTC.

In its sample, this clone was seen once. The chain uses TRBV7-9 and TRBJ2-7, with 14 bases fitting TRBD2. CDR1 is SEHNR and CDR2 is FQNEAQ in the germline V gene (reference sequence). V dropped 5 bases and J dropped 4; count of bases not matched to a gene: 10. There are 17 residues in the CDR3. This chain's CDR3 is CASSGGLAGEKNYEQYF. The CDR3 nucleotides are TGTGCCAGCAGCGGGGGACTAGCGGGAGAGAAAAATTACGAGCAGTACTTC.

A remark on this clone: Distinct nucleotide sequences in the sample also encode this CDR3. This chain links TRBV7-9 with TRBJ1-1; D possibly corresponds to TRBD1 (5 bases). The CDR3 has 13 residues. Germline CDR1 reads SEHNR; CDR2 reads FQNEAQ (reference sequence). The ends were cut back, 6 bases at V and 5 bases at J, with 13 bases in the middle. CDR3 nucleotides: TGTGCCAGCAGACTTACAGGAGGGACTGAAGCTTTCTTT. It specifies CASRLTGGTEAFF.

About this clone itself: One end of the junction is discordant with germline, which a read error may explain. The V call is TRBV6-1, the J call TRBJ2-7; D unresolved. The CDR3 totals 13 residues. CDR1 and CDR2 from the germline V gene are MNHNS and SASEGT. The CDR3 DNA follows: TGTGCCAGCAGGGAAGGCGTCTCCTACGAGCAGTACTTC. Translation gives CASREGVSYEQYF.

The V and J genes are TRBV4-3 and TRBJ2-5; a possible D gene is TRBD2 (5 bases). Germline assignment: CDR1 LGHNA and CDR2 YSLEER. This CDR3 comprises 14 residues. The V gene lost 1 base and the J gene lost 4 bases, with 10 bases spanning the gap. The CDR3 loop is CASSQGGFGETQYF. DNA for the CDR3: TGCGCCAGCAGCCAAGGAGGGTTCGGAGAGACCCAGTACTTC.

The rearrangement joins TRBV2 to TRBJ2-7; 9 bases line up with TRBD2. The V gene end was trimmed by 6 bases and the J gene end by 5 bases; junction bases not matched to a gene: 11. Germline loops: CDR1 SNHLY, CDR2 FYNNEI. CDR3 length: 15 amino acids. CDR3 nucleotide sequence: TGTGCCAGCAGGCCTGGACTAGCGCCACCCAACGAGCAGTACTTC. The encoded protein is CASRPGLAPPNEQYF.

J is TRBJ2-7 and V is TRBV7-9, with D perhaps TRBD2 (5 bases). The CDR3 has 13 amino acids. Per the germline V gene, CDR1 is SEHNR and CDR2 is FQNEAQ (reference sequence). V was cut by 1 base and J by 4 bases, with 8 bases left in between. The CDR3 DNA sequence: TGTGCCAGCAGCTTAGAAAGCGGATACGAGCAGTACTTC. It translates to CASSLESGYEQYF.

This clone is a singleton in its sample. This chain links TRBV10-3 with TRBJ2-2; tentatively, D is TRBD2 (5 bases). This CDR3 comprises 14 residues. Germline V gives CDR1 ENHRY, CDR2 SYGVKD. V lost 3 bases and J lost 4, with 9 bases in between. The CDR3 DNA reads as TGTGCCATCAGTGACGGGGTCGGCACCGGGGAGCTGTTTTTT. Translating it yields CAISDGVGTGELFF.

In this sample, this clone turned up once. The rearrangement uses TRBV2 and TRBJ2-2; 10 bases are a match to TRBD2. With V trimmed by 6 bases and J by 5 bases, 6 bases remained unmatched. Germline V lookup: CDR1 SNHLY, CDR2 FYNNEI. This CDR3 region has 15 residues. CDR3 region: CASSGSGGETGELFF. As DNA, the CDR3 is TGTGCCAGCAGCGGAAGCGGGGGGGAAACCGGGGAGCTGTTTTTT.

This rearrangement joins TRBV5-5 to TRBJ1-4; D remains ambiguous. V lost 1 base, J lost 5 bases, and 12 bases lay in between. CDR1 SGHKS and CDR2 YYEKEE come from the germline V gene (reference sequence). CDR3 size: 15 residues. CDR3 bases: TGTGCCAGCAGCTTGATGGGCAGAGAGAATGAAAAACTGTTTTTT. Protein sequence: CASSLMGRENEKLFF.

The rearrangement uses TRBV5-1 and TRBJ2-5; 12 bases map to TRBD1. The CDR3 extends over 15 amino acids. Germline V gene lookup returns CDR1 SGHRS and CDR2 YFSETQ. V lost 4 bases to trimming and J lost 5 bases; unmatched junction nucleotides: 6. CDR3 protein: CASSRGTGGRETQYF. The CDR3 DNA sequence: TGCGCCAGCAGCCGGGGGACAGGGGGCCGGGAGACCCAGTACTTC.

The chain combines TRBV29-1 with TRBJ1-3; 8 bases map to TRBD1. Germline CDR1 is SQVTM and CDR2 is ANQGSEA. The CDR3 consists of 13 residues. V was pared by 6 bases and J by 2 bases, with 3 bases of the junction left unmatched. CDR3 protein: CSVVQGAGNTIYF. CDR3 DNA: TGCAGCGTGGTACAGGGGGCTGGAAACACCATATATTTT.

This clone has only one observation. J is TRBJ2-5 and V is TRBV7-9, with TRBD1 matching 10 bases. The CDR3 sequence is 13 residues long. V was pared by 4 bases and J by 5 bases, with 1 base of the junction left unmatched. Germline V lookup: CDR1 SEHNR, CDR2 FQNEAQ (reference sequence). The CDR3 spells CASSSGQGETQYF. The CDR3 region has the DNA TGTGCCAGCAGCTCGGGACAGGGGGAGACCCAGTACTTC. Variable domain in full (rest from reference TRBV7-9 and TRBJ2-5): DTGVSQNPRHKITKRGQNVTFRCDPISEHNRLYWYRQTLGQGPEFLTYFQNEAQLEKSRLLSDRFSAERPKGSFSTLEIQRTEQGDSAMYLCASSSGQGETQYFGPGTRLLVL.

This clone appeared once. The chain recombines TRBV19 with TRBJ1-5; tentative D call: TRBD1 (6 bases). CDR3 length: 14 residues. Germline V gene lookup returns CDR1 LNHDA and CDR2 SQIVND (reference sequence). With 5 bases removed from V and 3 bases from J, the gap between germline ends came to 11 bases. CDR3 region: CASSVGQLNQPQHF. The CDR3 DNA reads TGTGCCAGTAGTGTAGGACAGCTCAATCAGCCCCAGCATTTT.

The gene calls are TRBV3-1 (or the pseudogene TRBV3-2) and TRBJ1-4; no firm D call. Germline CDR1 and CDR2: LGHDT and YNNKEL (reference sequence). The CDR3 runs 15 residues. V was cut by 1 base and J by 0 bases, with 6 bases left in between. CDR3: CASSQAPTTNEKLFF. CDR3 coding DNA: TGTGCCAGCAGCCAAGCCCCAACAACTAATGAAAAACTGTTTTTT.

In this sample, this clone turned up a few times. The same CDR3 can be traced to other DNA sequences in this sample. The genes are TRBV20-1 and TRBJ2-5, with D tentatively TRBD2 (5 bases). This CDR3 spans 11 amino acids. Germline CDR1 DFQATT, CDR2 SNEGSKA (reference sequence). Trimming shortened V by 6 bases and J by 5 bases, and 10 bases separated the two germline ends. The CDR3 bases are TGCAGTGCCCGGGATCGCGAGACCCAGTACTTC. This sequence encodes CSARDRETQYF.

In this sample, this clone turned up once. The J gene is TRBJ2-5, the V gene TRBV5-6; 7 bases are a match to TRBD1. J was trimmed by 5 bases and V by 3 bases; bases with no gene match: 13. The germline V gene encodes CDR1 SGHDT and CDR2 YYEEEE. This CDR3 has 16 residues. The CDR3 DNA follows: TGTGCCAGCAGCTCCCTGACAGGGACCTTACGGGAGACCCAGTACTTC. Its translation is CASSSLTGTLRETQYF.

CDR3 DNA sequence: TGTGCCAGCAGTTTATCGGGGCCTAGCGGGGAGAGGATGGATACGCAGTATTTT. As protein: CASSLSGPSGERMDTQYF. The chain couples TRBV27 to TRBJ2-3; 9 bases align to TRBD2. J was trimmed by 6 bases and V by 0 bases; bases with no gene match: 13. Germline V gives CDR1 MNHEY, CDR2 SMNVEV (reference sequence). The length of the CDR3 is 18 residues.